These T cell receptor beta chains were read from a single sample in a study of blood T cells in healthy people across ages. TCRdb reprocessed the 5' RACE reads with MiXCR, giving one entry per CDR3 protein. The sample lists approximately 1,700,000 distinct CDR3 sequences, approximately 40% occurring once. Sequencing was performed on blood. The receptors originated from a human donor in good health. CDR3s include the opening cysteine and the closing phenylalanine or tryptophan. A D gene is named only where the DNA matches it firmly. Part of the rows lack a size; the others show once, few, many or a class for expanded clones.

V gene	D gene	J gene	clone size	CDR3 protein	CDR3 DNA
TRBV6-6	.	TRBJ2-4	many	CASSLEGLAKNIQYF	TGTGCCAGCAGTTTGGAGGGCCTAGCCAAAAACATTCAGTACTTC
TRBV10-3	.	TRBJ2-1	.	CAISEVWDTSGREQFF	TGTGCCATCAGTGAAGTCTGGGACACAAGCGGGCGCGAGCAGTTCTTC
TRBV7-3	.	TRBJ2-2	.	CASSLNSPGTGELFF	TGTGCCAGCAGCTTAAATTCCCCAGGGACCGGGGAGCTGTTTTTT
TRBV6-5	.	TRBJ1-2	.	CASSYVRGFWDGYTF	TGTGCCAGCAGTTACGTCCGGGGATTTTGGGATGGCTACACCTTC
TRBV29-1	.	TRBJ2-1	.	CSVSGAGAPNEQFF	TGCAGCGTTTCGGGAGCAGGGGCCCCTAATGAGCAGTTCTTC
TRBV7-2	TRBD1	TRBJ1-5	.	CASSPRTGGEGQPQHF	TGTGCCAGCAGCCCCCGGACAGGGGGGGAGGGTCAGCCCCAGCATTTT
TRBV7-2	.	TRBJ2-5	.	CASSPGAGAYQETQYF	TGTGCCAGCAGCCCAGGGGCGGGGGCGTACCAAGAGACCCAGTACTTC
TRBV6-2/TRBV6-3	.	TRBJ2-7	.	CASSSVMVYEQYF	TGTGCCAGCAGTTCGGTTATGGTCTACGAGCAGTACTTC
TRBV20-1	TRBD1	TRBJ1-1	.	CSYRGFFVTEAFF	TGCAGTTACAGGGGCTTCTTTGTCACTGAAGCTTTCTTT
TRBV12-3/TRBV12-4	.	TRBJ2-4	.	CASADIAKNIQYF	TGTGCCAGCGCCGATATAGCCAAAAACATTCAGTACTTC
TRBV4-3	.	TRBJ2-7	few	CASSQGVLPSYEQYF	TGCGCCAGCAGCCAAGGAGTCCTCCCATCCTACGAGCAGTACTTC
TRBV15	TRBD1	TRBJ1-4	.	CATSQGGNVDEKLFF	TGTGCCACCAGCCAGGGGGGGAATGTGGATGAAAAACTGTTTTTT
TRBV7-2	TRBD1	TRBJ1-1	few	CASSLSGQGAPEAFF	TGTGCCAGCAGCTTATCCGGACAGGGGGCACCTGAAGCTTTCTTT
TRBV11-1	.	TRBJ2-1	.	CASSLADGGQQFF	TGTGCCAGCAGCTTGGCAGACGGGGGCCAGCAGTTCTTC
TRBV6-2/TRBV6-3	.	TRBJ1-2	.	CARSYGGLPHGYTF	TGTGCCCGCAGTTACGGAGGCCTCCCTCATGGCTACACCTTC
TRBV29-1	.	TRBJ1-2	few	CSVEGKGSFYGYTF	TGCAGCGTTGAGGGGAAGGGATCGTTCTATGGCTACACCTTC
TRBV28	.	TRBJ1-6	once	CAVTANNSPLHF	TGTGCCGTGACAGCAAATAATTCACCCCTCCACTTT
TRBV4-3	.	TRBJ1-2	few	CASSQVVTASNYGYTF	TGCGCCAGCAGCCAAGTGGTTACAGCCTCCAACTATGGCTACACCTTC
TRBV7-3	.	TRBJ1-1	.	CASSRQTYTEAFF	TGTGCCAGCAGTCGACAGACCTACACTGAAGCTTTCTTT
TRBV5-8	TRBD1	TRBJ1-5	.	CASSQGTGNSNQPQHF	TGTGCCAGCAGCCAAGGGACAGGTAATAGCAATCAGCCCCAGCATTTT
TRBV6-1	TRBD1	TRBJ1-5	.	CASRPGQGVYQPQHF	TGTGCCAGCAGGCCGGGACAGGGGGTTTATCAGCCCCAGCATTTT
TRBV4-1	.	TRBJ1-1	.	CASSQLLRVDTEAFF	TGCGCCAGCAGCCAATTACTAAGGGTGGACACTGAAGCTTTCTTT
TRBV5-6	.	TRBJ1-1	.	CASALGRRTSNTEAFF	TGTGCCAGCGCCTTGGGGCGTAGGACTTCGAACACTGAAGCTTTCTTT
TRBV11-3	.	TRBJ2-7	.	CASSLSPRTYEQYF	TGTGCCAGCAGCTTATCCCCTCGGACCTACGAGCAGTACTTC
TRBV4-2	.	TRBJ1-2	.	CASSQGNFRGLAGYTF	TGTGCCAGCAGCCAAGGGAATTTCCGGGGATTAGCTGGCTACACCTTC
TRBV12-3/TRBV12-4	.	TRBJ1-2	once	CASRLIGGFGYTF	TGTGCCAGCAGGTTAATCGGAGGGTTTGGCTACACCTTC
TRBV7-2	.	TRBJ2-7	few	CASSLRIGARDSYEQYF	TGTGCCAGCAGCTTAAGGATTGGCGCCCGAGACTCCTACGAGCAGTACTTC
TRBV29-1	.	TRBJ2-5	.	CSVGGVLGETQYF	TGCAGCGTTGGCGGGGTTCTGGGGGAGACCCAGTACTTC
TRBV10-3	.	TRBJ2-5	few	CAISDRGSQETQYF	TGTGCCATCAGTGATCGGGGGAGCCAAGAGACCCAGTACTTC